These 9 T cell receptor beta chains share one sample of origin, sequenced in a study of Graves' ophthalmopathy and Graves' hyperthyroidism. The sequenced template was RNA, covering the TCR beta CDR3 region. RT-PCR in the first round used HTBI primers; a second-round multiplex PCR followed. From the multiplex PCR reads, TCRdb called clonotypes with MiXCR, one entry per CDR3 protein. The table includes hundreds of thousands of distinct CDR3 sequences, 13% to 15% detected once. Material for sequencing was blood. The origin of the receptors is a woman aged 25 to 39 with Graves' ophthalmopathy.

With respect to this clonotype: One end of the junction is discordant with germline, which a read error may explain. The chain employs TRBV5-4 and TRBJ2-5; unclear D gene. The CDR3 extends over 13 amino acids. Germline V gives CDR1 SGHNT, CDR2 YYREEE (reference sequence). The CDR3 nucleotides read TGTGTCACCAAAGTGGAGACCCAAGAGACCCGGTACTTC. The encoded protein is CVTKVETQETRYF.

This clonotype was seen many times. This sequence joins TRBV6-5 and TRBJ1-2; unclear D gene. CDR1 and CDR2 from the germline V gene are MNHEY and SVGAGI. Trimming removed 5 bases at V and 7 bases at J, with 20 bases between. The CDR3 has 15 residues. The CDR3 reads CASSREPSMSRGYTF. The CDR3 DNA reads TGTGCCAGCAGTAGGGAGCCCAGTATGAGTCGTGGCTACACCTTC.

Only a few counts were recorded for this clonotype. The chain is built from TRBV30 and TRBJ2-2; either TRBD1 or TRBD2 may fit D (5 bases each). The V gene lost 0 bases and the J gene lost 0 bases, with 11 bases spanning the gap. CDR3 length: 16 residues. Germline CDR1 GTSNPN, CDR2 SVGIG (reference sequence). CDR3 residues: CAWSVGGHTNTGELFF. CDR3 sequence (DNA): TGTGCCTGGAGTGTTGGGGGTCACACGAACACCGGGGAGCTGTTTTTT.

Ten or more counts support this clonotype. The chain employs TRBV24-1 and TRBJ1-5; perhaps TRBD1 as D (5 bases). Germline CDR1 reads KGHDR; CDR2 reads SFDVKD. V lost 5 bases and J 5 bases, leaving 12 bases between the germline ends. The CDR3 sequence is 14 residues long. The CDR3 coding sequence is TGTGCCACCAGTGTAAGGGGCGACTATCAGCCCCAGCATTTT. It yields the protein CATSVRGDYQPQHF.

This clonotype has only a few counts. The chain couples TRBV4-1 to TRBJ2-4, with TRBD2 identical over 10 bases. Germline V gene sequence: CDR1 MGHRA, CDR2 YSYEKL. Trimming cost V 0 bases and J 0 bases; bases outside gene matches: 8. The length of the CDR3 is 19 residues. CDR3 loop: CASSQERLAGDLAKNIQYF. CDR3 DNA: TGCGCCAGCAGCCAAGAGAGGCTAGCGGGGGACCTAGCCAAAAACATTCAGTACTTC.

V gene TRBV30 combines with J gene TRBJ1-1; D not resolved. V was clipped by 5 bases and J by 5 bases, with 9 bases between them. Per germline, CDR1 GTSNPN and CDR2 SVGIG (reference sequence). This CDR3 spans 11 amino acids. Here the CDR3 DNA reads TGTGCCTGGGGTTTTTGGACTGAAGCTTTCTTT. This encodes CAWGFWTEAFF.

This chain connects TRBV6-2 or TRBV6-3 to TRBJ2-7, with D hard to call. Germline V CDR1 and CDR2: MNHEY, SVGEGT. V was clipped by 0 bases and J by 9 bases, with 15 bases between them. The CDR3 extends over 14 amino acids. The CDR3 DNA follows: TGTGCCAGCAGTTACTCGAAGGGATTACGTGGGCAGTACTTC. Its protein is CASSYSKGLRGQYF.

This clonotype came up many times. J is TRBJ2-7 and V is TRBV6-2 or TRBV6-3, with 9 nucleotides matching TRBD2. The V gene's germline CDR1 is MNHEY and CDR2 SVGEGT. V shed 6 bases, J shed 4 bases, and the junction held 7 bases outside the gene matches. This CDR3 is 14 amino acids long. The CDR3 loop reads CASRESGRIYEQYF. CDR3 DNA sequence: TGTGCCAGCAGAGAAAGCGGGAGGATTTACGAGCAGTACTTC.

This clonotype appeared many times. This chain links TRBV24-1 with TRBJ2-7; TRBD1 matches at 7 bases. V was clipped by 3 bases and J by 2 bases; unmatched bases: 3. From germline, CDR1 is KGHDR and CDR2 SFDVKD. This CDR3 spans 14 amino acids. The CDR3 protein is CATSDAGTAYEQYF. DNA for the CDR3: TGTGCCACCAGTGATGCCGGGACAGCCTACGAGCAGTACTTC.